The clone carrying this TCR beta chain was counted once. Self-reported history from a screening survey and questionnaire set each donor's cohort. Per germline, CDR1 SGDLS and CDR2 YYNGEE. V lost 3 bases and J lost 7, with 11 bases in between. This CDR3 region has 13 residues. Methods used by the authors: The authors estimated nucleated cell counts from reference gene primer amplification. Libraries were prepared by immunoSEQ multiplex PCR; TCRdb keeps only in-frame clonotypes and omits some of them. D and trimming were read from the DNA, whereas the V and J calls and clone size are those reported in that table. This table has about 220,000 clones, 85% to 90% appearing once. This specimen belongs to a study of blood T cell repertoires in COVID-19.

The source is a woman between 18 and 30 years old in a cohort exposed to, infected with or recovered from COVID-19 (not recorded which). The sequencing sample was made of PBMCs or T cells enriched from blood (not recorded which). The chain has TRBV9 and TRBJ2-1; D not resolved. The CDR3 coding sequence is TGTGCCAGCAGCGGAGGCACTGAGAATGAGCAGTTCTTC. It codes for CASSGGTENEQFF.